These 23 T cell receptor beta chains originate from one sample sequenced in a study of blood T cells in healthy people across ages. A second PCR of roughly 7 to 11 cycles used a sample-barcoded 5' primer and a J-beta primer mix. Each CDR3 protein gets one entry after TCRdb re-called the 5' RACE reads with MiXCR. The profile covers about 720,000 distinct CDR3 sequences, with over 20% appearing a single time and roughly 22% taken by the ten largest. The specimen sequenced was blood. Receptors were obtained from a man in his sixties or seventies in good health.

A few counts support this clonotype. The V call is TRBV4-2, the J call TRBJ2-7; 7 positions match TRBD2. The length of the CDR3 is 16 residues. Germline loops: CDR1 LGHNA, CDR2 YNFKEQ. The V and J ends lost 5 bases and 0 bases, in that order; junction bases with no gene match: 10. The CDR3 nucleotides read TGTGCCAGCAGCTTGGATCCCGGCGGGGGCTCCTACGAGCAGTACTTC. It encodes CASSLDPGGGSYEQYF.

Only a few counts were recorded for this clonotype. The chain joins TRBV6-1 to TRBJ2-5; D may match TRBD1 or TRBD2 (6 bases each). The V gene lost 3 bases and the J gene lost 5 bases, with 16 bases spanning the gap. CDR1 and CDR2 from the germline V gene are MNHNS and SASEGT. The CDR3 contains 15 residues. CDR3 region: CASSDVWRGGETQYF. The CDR3 DNA reads TGTGCCAGCAGTGACGTGTGGCGAGGGGGGGAGACCCAGTACTTC.

V gene TRBV12-3 or TRBV12-4 combines with J gene TRBJ2-2, with 11 bases matching TRBD2. V lost 1 base to trimming and J lost 6 bases; unmatched junction nucleotides: 4. CDR3 length equals 16 residues. CDR3 loop: CASSLGTSGRPGELFF. In DNA, the CDR3 is TGTGCCAGCAGTTTAGGAACTAGCGGGAGACCCGGGGAGCTGTTTTTT.

The V call is TRBV29-1, the J call TRBJ2-4, with D unresolved. This CDR3 is built from 14 residues. Between the trimmed V and J ends, which lost 6 bases and 0 bases, there was a span of 12 bases. The germline V gene encodes CDR1 SQVTM and CDR2 ANQGSEA. As DNA, the CDR3 is TGCAGCGTCGCGACCAAACTAGCCAAAAACATTCAGTACTTC. It specifies CSVATKLAKNIQYF.

In this sample, this clonotype turned up a few times. The chain recombines TRBV6-2 or TRBV6-3 with TRBJ1-1, with D hard to call. The CDR3 runs 14 residues. From germline, CDR1 is MNHEY and CDR2 SVGEGT. V dropped 8 bases and J dropped 0 bases, with 13 bases sitting between them. CDR3 in DNA: TGTGCCAGCCGATTACGGGGAATGAACACTGAAGCTTTCTTT. It codes for CASRLRGMNTEAFF.

J is TRBJ2-3 and V is TRBV23-1; 8 bases are a match to TRBD1. TRBV23-1 is annotated as an ORF whose role is uncertain. V lost 2 bases, J lost 11 bases, and 12 bases stayed unmatched. This CDR3 is built from 15 residues. The CDR3 here is CASSQLGQEKVRQYF. The CDR3 nucleotides read TGCGCCAGCAGTCAACTGGGACAGGAAAAGGTCCGGCAGTATTTT.

J is TRBJ2-7 and V is TRBV6-1; D is uncertain. Germline V lookup: CDR1 MNHNS, CDR2 SASEGT. The CDR3 covers 15 residues. V was pared by 6 bases and J by 5 bases, with 20 bases between. This CDR3 is CASSETRPRRDEQYF. The CDR3 coding sequence is TGTGCCAGCAGCGAAACGAGACCTCGACGGGACGAGCAGTACTTC.

J is TRBJ2-7 and V is TRBV24-1; TRBD2 matches 13 bases. TRBJ2-5 matches the DNA end more closely, so the J call is doubtful. The germline gives CDR1 KGHDR, CDR2 SFDVKD. The CDR3 extends over 16 amino acids. The CDR3 region has the DNA TGTGCCACCAGTGATCCCGGGACTAGCGGGACGGAGACCCAGTACTTC. Its protein product is CATSDPGTSGTETQYF.

This clonotype was seen more than once but under ten times. The chain has TRBV2 and TRBJ2-2, with 7 bases that match TRBD1. Germline V gives CDR1 SNHLY, CDR2 FYNNEI. The V segment lost 6 bases and the J segment 0 bases; nucleotides outside the gene matches: 16. The CDR3 sequence is 19 residues long. CDR3 coding DNA: TGTGCCAGCAGAACACAACAGGGGCCCCAAAACCCGAACACCGGGGAGCTGTTTTTT. It codes for CASRTQQGPQNPNTGELFF.

J is TRBJ2-7 and V is TRBV29-1; a possible D gene is TRBD2 (6 bases). There are 12 residues in the CDR3. Trimming took 6 bases from V and 2 from J, leaving 11 bases between them. Per the germline V gene, CDR1 is SQVTM and CDR2 is ANQGSEA. DNA of the CDR3: TGCAGCGTGCGGGGCCGGACCTACGAGCAGTACTTC. It translates to CSVRGRTYEQYF.

The V and J genes are TRBV29-1 and TRBJ1-6; tentative D call: TRBD1 (5 bases). Germline lookup yields CDR1 SQVTM and CDR2 ANQGSEA. V lost 3 bases and J lost 6, with 12 bases in between. The CDR3 has 14 amino acids. CDR3 amino acids: CSVDRGKSNSPLHF. The CDR3 nucleotides are TGCAGCGTTGATCGGGGGAAGAGTAATTCACCCCTCCACTTT.

CDR3 amino acids: CASSPGGAGPNEKLFF. CDR3 coding DNA: TGCGCCAGCAGCCCAGGGGGCGCGGGGCCTAATGAAAAACTGTTTTTT. The chain recombines TRBV4-1 with TRBJ1-4, with 8 bases identical to TRBD1. V dropped 4 bases and J dropped 3; count of bases not matched to a gene: 7. Germline V lookup: CDR1 MGHRA, CDR2 YSYEKL. The CDR3 is made up of 16 amino acids.

CDR3 loop: CASSFGTSGANRFF. As DNA, the CDR3 is TGTGCCAGCAGTTTCGGGACTAGCGGGGCCAATAGATTCTTC. The chain couples TRBV6-5 to TRBJ2-1; TRBD2 matches 13 bases. CDR1 and CDR2 from the germline V gene are MNHEY and SVGAGI. V lost 4 bases to trimming and J lost 16 bases; unmatched junction nucleotides: 10. The CDR3 is 14 residues long.

J is TRBJ2-6 and V is TRBV4-2; 7 nucleotides agree with TRBD2. Germline V gene sequence: CDR1 LGHNA, CDR2 YNFKEQ. The length of the CDR3 is 22 residues. J gave up 0 bases and V 0 bases, and 17 bases lay outside the gene matches. Written as DNA, the CDR3 is TGTGCCAGCAGCCAAGATTGGCTTGGTTTTAGCGGGTACAGCTCTGGGGCCAACGTCCTGACTTTC. The encoded protein is CASSQDWLGFSGYSSGANVLTF.

Note on this clonotype: One end of the junction is discordant with germline, which a read error may explain. This sequence joins TRBV5-1 and TRBJ1-1; D gene unclear. Looked up from germline, CDR1 is SGHRS and CDR2 is YFSETQ. The CDR3 has 13 amino acids. Here the CDR3 reads CASRLERRTEAFF. In DNA form, the CDR3 reads TGCGCCAGCAGATTGGAGAGGAGGACTGAAGCTTTCTTT.

The sample holds a few counts of this clonotype. The rearrangement links TRBV5-4 to TRBJ2-7; D gene ambiguous. Germline CDR1 is SGHNT and CDR2 is YYREEE (reference sequence). V lost 3 bases and J lost 4, with 17 bases in between. This CDR3 comprises 15 residues. The CDR3 region has the DNA TGTGCCAGCAGCTACGAACTCGGTAAATCATACGAGCAGTACTTC. As protein: CASSYELGKSYEQYF. Complete variable domain (other parts from reference TRBV5-4 and TRBJ2-7): ETGVTQSPTHLIKTRGQQVTLRCSSQSGHNTVSWYQQALGQGPQFIFQYYREEENGRGNFPPRFSGLQFPNYSSELNVNALELDDSALYLCASSYELGKSYEQYFGPGTRLTVT.

There are many counts of this clonotype. The V gene is TRBV20-1, the J gene TRBJ2-3; D gene unclear. CDR1 is DFQATT and CDR2 is SNEGSKA in the germline V gene (reference sequence). This CDR3 spans 10 amino acids. The V and J ends lost 1 base and 6 bases respectively, with 2 bases between them. The CDR3 DNA reads as TGCAGTGCTAGAGTGGATACGCAGTATTTT. It yields the protein CSARVDTQYF.

This clonotype was detected only a few times. This sequence joins TRBV7-2 and TRBJ2-5; TRBD2 matches at 13 bases. This CDR3 comprises 14 residues. CDR1 SGHTA and CDR2 FQGNSA come from the germline V gene. V trimming: 5 bases; J trimming: 11 bases; junction bases outside the gene matches: 8. The CDR3 loop reads CASSQGLAGVEQYF. The DNA of the CDR3 is TGTGCCAGCAGCCAAGGACTAGCGGGGGTTGAGCAGTACTTC.

This chain connects TRBV7-9 to TRBJ2-1, with D possibly TRBD2 on 5 matching bases. The CDR3 contains 14 residues. Germline CDR1 SEHNR, CDR2 FQNEAQ (reference sequence). The V end lost 0 bases, the J end lost 7 bases, and 10 bases lay between the germline ends. CDR3 loop: CASSLAGIANEQFF. The CDR3 bases are TGTGCCAGCAGCTTAGCCGGGATAGCGAATGAGCAGTTCTTC.

This clonotype was counted between two and nine times. CDR3 region: CASSLRLAGSGNEQFF. CDR3 DNA sequence: TGTGCCAGCAGTTTGCGCCTAGCGGGCTCGGGGAATGAGCAGTTCTTC. V usage is TRBV12-3 or TRBV12-4 and J usage is TRBJ2-1; TRBD2 matches 8 bases. V gave up 3 bases and J gave up 7 bases; unmatched junction bases: 11. The length of the CDR3 is 16 residues.

This clonotype was detected only a few times. The rearrangement uses TRBV11-3 and TRBJ2-5; no firm D call. The DNA end lines up better with TRBJ2-1; the J call may be wrong. The CDR3 extends over 14 amino acids. The germline CDR1 and CDR2 sequences are SGHNT and YENEEA. In nucleotides, the CDR3 is TGTGCCAGCAGCCTCAAGCTTGCAGGCAATGAGCAGTTCTTC. Its translation: CASSLKLAGNEQFF.

The chain carries TRBV28 and TRBJ2-6; D possibly corresponds to TRBD1 (6 bases). Per the germline V gene, CDR1 is MDHEN and CDR2 is SYDVKM. This CDR3 is built from 17 residues. Trimming took off 6 bases at V and 0 bases at J, with 15 bases between the two ends. The DNA of the CDR3 is TGTGCCAGCAGGTCTAGGGACACACGCTCTGGGGCCAACGTCCTGACTTTC. Protein product: CASRSRDTRSGANVLTF.

This clonotype was seen only a few times. This chain links TRBV2 with TRBJ2-3, with D unresolved. The ends were cut back, 5 bases at V and 0 bases at J, with 9 bases in the middle. The germline gives CDR1 SNHLY, CDR2 FYNNEI. This CDR3 is built from 14 residues. CDR3 amino acids: CASSLVSSTDTQYF. The DNA for the CDR3 is TGTGCCAGCAGTTTAGTTTCTAGCACAGATACGCAGTATTTT.